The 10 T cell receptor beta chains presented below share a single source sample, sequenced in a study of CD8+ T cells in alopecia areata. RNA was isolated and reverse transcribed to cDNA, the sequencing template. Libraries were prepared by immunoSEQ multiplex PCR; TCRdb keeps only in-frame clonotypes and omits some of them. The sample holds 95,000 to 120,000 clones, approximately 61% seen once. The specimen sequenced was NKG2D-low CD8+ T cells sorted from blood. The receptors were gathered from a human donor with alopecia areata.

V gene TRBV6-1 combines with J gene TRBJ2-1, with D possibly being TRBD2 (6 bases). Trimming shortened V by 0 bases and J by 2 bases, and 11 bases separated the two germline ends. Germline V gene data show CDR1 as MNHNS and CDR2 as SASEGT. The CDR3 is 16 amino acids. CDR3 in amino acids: CASSEAGGNAYNEQFF. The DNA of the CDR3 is TGTGCCAGCAGTGAAGCGGGCGGGAACGCCTACAATGAGCAGTTCTTC.

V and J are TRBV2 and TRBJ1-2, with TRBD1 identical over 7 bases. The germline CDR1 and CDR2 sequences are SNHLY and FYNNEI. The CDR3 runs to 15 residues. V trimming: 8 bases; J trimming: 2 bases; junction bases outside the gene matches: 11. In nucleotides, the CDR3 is TGTGCCAGCCTTGGTCAGAAGGGGGCGAACTATGGCTACACCTTC. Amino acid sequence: CASLGQKGANYGYTF.

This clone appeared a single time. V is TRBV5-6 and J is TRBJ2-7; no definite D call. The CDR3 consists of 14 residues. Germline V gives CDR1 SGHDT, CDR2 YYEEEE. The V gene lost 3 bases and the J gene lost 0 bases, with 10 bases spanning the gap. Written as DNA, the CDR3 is TGTGCCAGCAGCTCTTTCATGAGCTCCTACGAGCAGTACTTC. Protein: CASSSFMSSYEQYF.

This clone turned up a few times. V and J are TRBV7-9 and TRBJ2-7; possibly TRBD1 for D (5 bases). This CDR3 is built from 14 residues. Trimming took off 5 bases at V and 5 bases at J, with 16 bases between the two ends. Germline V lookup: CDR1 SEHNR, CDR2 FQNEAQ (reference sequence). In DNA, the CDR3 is TGTGCCAGCAGCCCATTCCAGGGTACCAACGAGCAGTACTTC. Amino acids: CASSPFQGTNEQYF.

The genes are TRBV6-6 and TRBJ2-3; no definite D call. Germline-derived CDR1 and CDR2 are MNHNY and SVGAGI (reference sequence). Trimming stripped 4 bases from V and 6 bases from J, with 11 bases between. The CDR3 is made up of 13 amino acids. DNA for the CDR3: TGTGCCAGCAGTTGCACCGTGGGGGATACGCAGTATTTT. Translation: CASSCTVGDTQYF.

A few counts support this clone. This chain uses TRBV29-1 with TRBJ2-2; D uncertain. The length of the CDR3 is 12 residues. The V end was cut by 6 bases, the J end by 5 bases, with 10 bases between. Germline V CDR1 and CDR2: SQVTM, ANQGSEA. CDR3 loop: CSVAGPTGELFF. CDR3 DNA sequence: TGCAGCGTCGCCGGTCCGACCGGGGAGCTGTTTTTT.

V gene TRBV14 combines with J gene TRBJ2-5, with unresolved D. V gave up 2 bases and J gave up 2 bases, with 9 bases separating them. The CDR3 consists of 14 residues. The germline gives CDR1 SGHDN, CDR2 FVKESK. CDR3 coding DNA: TGTGCCAGCAGCCAAACCCGTCGTCAAGAGACCCAGTACTTC. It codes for CASSQTRRQETQYF.

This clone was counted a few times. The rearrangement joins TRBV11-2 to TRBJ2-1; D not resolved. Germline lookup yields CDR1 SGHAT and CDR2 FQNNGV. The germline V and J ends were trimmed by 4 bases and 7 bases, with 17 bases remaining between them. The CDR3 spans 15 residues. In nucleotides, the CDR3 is TGTGCCAGCAGCTCCAATAGTAGATCGCGTAATGAGCAGTTCTTC. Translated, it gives CASSSNSRSRNEQFF. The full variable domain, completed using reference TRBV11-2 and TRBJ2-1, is EAGVAQSPRYKIIEKRQSVAFWCNPISGHATLYWYQQILGQGPKLLIQFQNNGVVDDSQLPKDRFSAERLKGVDSTLKIQPAKLEDSAVYLCASSSNSRSRNEQFFGPGTRLTVL.

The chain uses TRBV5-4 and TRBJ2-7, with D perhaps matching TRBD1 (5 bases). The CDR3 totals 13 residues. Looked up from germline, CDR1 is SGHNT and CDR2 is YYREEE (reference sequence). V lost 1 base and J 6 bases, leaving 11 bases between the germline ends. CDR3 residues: CASSLTRVREQYF. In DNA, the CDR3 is TGTGCCAGCAGCTTGACCAGGGTTCGCGAGCAGTACTTC. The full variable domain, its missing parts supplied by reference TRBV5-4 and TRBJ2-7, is ETGVTQSPTHLIKTRGQQVTLRCSSQSGHNTVSWYQQALGQGPQFIFQYYREEENGRGNFPPRFSGLQFPNYSSELNVNALELDDSALYLCASSLTRVREQYFGPGTRLTVT.

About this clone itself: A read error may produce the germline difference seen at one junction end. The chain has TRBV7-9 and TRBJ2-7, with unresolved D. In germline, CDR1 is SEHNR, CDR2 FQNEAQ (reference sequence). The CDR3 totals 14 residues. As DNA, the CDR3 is TGTGCCAGCAGCTCTGGCCGTTCTTCCTTCGAGCAGTACTTC. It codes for CASSSGRSSFEQYF. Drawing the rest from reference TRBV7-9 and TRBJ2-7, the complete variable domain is DTGVSQNPRHKITKRGQNVTFRCDPISEHNRLYWYRQTLGQGPEFLTYFQNEAQLEKSRLLSDRFSAERPKGSFSTLEIQRTEQGDSAMYLCASSSGRSSFEQYFGPGTRLTVT.